This T cell receptor beta chain was obtained from a study of blood T cell repertoires in COVID-19. Study summary: T cells, B-cell-depleted T cells, or PBMCs supplied cDNA or gDNA.

Method: immunoSEQ multiplex PCR; TCRdb's copy keeps in-frame clones and lacks some. The sample lists approximately 210,000 clones, more than 65% seen once, with 3% to 4.5% in the top ten. The germline V and J ends were trimmed by 9 bases and 5 bases, with 16 bases remaining between them. Germline assignment: CDR1 MGHDK and CDR2 SYGVNS. The CDR3 extends over 13 amino acids. The clonotype comes from a woman older than 75 with acute or convalescent COVID-19. The specimen sequenced was peripheral blood. The chain recombines TRBV25-1 with TRBJ2-5; weak D call: TRBD2 (7 bases). The CDR3 is CASQRDMGETQYF. The CDR3 DNA follows: TGTGCCAGTCAGCGGGACATGGGCGAGACCCAGTACTTC.